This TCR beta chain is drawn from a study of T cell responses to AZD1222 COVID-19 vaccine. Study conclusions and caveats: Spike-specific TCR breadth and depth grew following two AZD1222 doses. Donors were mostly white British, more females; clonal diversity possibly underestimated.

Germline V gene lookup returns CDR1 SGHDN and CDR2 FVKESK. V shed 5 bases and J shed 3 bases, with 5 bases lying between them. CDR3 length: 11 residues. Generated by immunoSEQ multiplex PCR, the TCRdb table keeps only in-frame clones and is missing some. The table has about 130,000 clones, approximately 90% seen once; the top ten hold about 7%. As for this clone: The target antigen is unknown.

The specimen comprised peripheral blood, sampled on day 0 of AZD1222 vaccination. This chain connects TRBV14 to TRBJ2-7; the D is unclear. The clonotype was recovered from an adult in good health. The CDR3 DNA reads TGTGCCAGCAGCGCCCACTACGAGCAGTACTTC. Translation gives CASSAHYEQYF.